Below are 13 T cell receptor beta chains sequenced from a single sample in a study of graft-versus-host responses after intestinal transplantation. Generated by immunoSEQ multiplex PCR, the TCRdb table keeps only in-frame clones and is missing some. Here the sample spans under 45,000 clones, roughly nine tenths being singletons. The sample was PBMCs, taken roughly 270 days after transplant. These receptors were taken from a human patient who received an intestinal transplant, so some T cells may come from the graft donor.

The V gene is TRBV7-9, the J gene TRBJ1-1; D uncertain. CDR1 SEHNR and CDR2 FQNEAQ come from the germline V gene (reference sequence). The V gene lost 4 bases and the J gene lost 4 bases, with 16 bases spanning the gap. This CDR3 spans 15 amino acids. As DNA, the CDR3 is TGTGCCAGCAGCTCGTTGACCCAGGAGGGCACTGAAGCTTTCTTT. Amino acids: CASSSLTQEGTEAFF. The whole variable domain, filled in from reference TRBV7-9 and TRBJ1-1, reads DTGVSQNPRHKITKRGQNVTFRCDPISEHNRLYWYRQTLGQGPEFLTYFQNEAQLEKSRLLSDRFSAERPKGSFSTLEIQRTEQGDSAMYLCASSSLTQEGTEAFFGQGTRLTVV.

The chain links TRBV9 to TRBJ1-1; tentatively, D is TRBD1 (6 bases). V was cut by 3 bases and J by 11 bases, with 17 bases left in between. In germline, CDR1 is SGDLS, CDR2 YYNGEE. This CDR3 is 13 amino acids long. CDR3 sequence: CASSGPQGGEAFF. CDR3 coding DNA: TGTGCCAGCAGCGGACCCCAAGGGGGAGAGGCTTTCTTT.

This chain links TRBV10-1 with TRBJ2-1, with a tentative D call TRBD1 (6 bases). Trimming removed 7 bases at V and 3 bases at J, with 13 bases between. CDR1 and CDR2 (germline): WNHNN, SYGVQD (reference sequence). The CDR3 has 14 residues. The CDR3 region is CASNAGTFYNEQFF. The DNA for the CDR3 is TGCGCCAGCAATGCCGGGACATTCTACAATGAGCAGTTCTTC.

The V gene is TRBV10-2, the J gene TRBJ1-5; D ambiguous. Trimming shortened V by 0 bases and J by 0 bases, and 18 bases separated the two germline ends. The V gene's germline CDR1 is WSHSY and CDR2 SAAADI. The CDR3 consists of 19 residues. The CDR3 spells CASSESYQLALNSNQPQHF. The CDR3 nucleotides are TGCGCCAGCAGTGAGTCGTACCAACTCGCCCTGAATAGCAATCAGCCCCAGCATTTT.

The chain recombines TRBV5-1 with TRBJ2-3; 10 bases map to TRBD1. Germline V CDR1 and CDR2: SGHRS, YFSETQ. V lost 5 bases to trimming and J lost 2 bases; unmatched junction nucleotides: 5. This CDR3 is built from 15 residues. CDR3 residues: CASRSGTGATDTQYF. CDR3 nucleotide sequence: TGCGCCAGCAGGTCCGGGACAGGGGCCACAGATACGCAGTATTTT.

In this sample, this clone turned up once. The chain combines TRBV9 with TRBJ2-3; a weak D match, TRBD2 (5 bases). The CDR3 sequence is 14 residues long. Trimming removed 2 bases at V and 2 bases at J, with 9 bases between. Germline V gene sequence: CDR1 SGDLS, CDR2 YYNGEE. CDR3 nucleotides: TGTGCCAGCAGCGTTGAGGGCCTCACAGATACGCAGTATTTT. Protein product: CASSVEGLTDTQYF.

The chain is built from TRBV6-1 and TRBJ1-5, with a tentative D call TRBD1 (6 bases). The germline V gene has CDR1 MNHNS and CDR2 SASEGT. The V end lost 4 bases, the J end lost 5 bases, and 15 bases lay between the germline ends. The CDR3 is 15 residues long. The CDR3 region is CASSGWLGGHQPQHF. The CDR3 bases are TGTGCCAGCAGTGGTTGGTTAGGGGGGCATCAGCCCCAGCATTTT.

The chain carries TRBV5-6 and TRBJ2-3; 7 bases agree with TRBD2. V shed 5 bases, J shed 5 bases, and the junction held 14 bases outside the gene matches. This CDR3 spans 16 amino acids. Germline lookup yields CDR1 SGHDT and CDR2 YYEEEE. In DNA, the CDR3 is TGTGCCAGCAGTTCCGGCCGGACTGGGGGGGGAGATACGCAGTATTTT. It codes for CASSSGRTGGGDTQYF. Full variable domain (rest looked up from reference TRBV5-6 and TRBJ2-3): DAGVTQSPTHLIKTRGQQVTLRCSPKSGHDTVSWYQQALGQGPQFIFQYYEEEERQRGNFPDRFSGHQFPNYSSELNVNALLLGDSALYLCASSSGRTGGGDTQYFGPGTRLTVL.

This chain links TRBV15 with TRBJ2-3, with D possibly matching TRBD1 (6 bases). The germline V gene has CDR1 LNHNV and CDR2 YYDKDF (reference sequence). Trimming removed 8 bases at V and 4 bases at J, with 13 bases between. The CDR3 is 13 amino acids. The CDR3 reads CATGGRGSDTQYF. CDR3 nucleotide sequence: TGTGCCACCGGAGGCAGGGGATCAGATACGCAGTATTTT.

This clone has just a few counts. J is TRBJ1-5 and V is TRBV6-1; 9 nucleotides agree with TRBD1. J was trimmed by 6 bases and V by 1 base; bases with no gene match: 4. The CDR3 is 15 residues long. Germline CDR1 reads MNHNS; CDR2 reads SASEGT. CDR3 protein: CASSEGGTGFQPQHF. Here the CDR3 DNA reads TGTGCCAGCAGTGAAGGAGGGACAGGGTTTCAGCCCCAGCATTTT.

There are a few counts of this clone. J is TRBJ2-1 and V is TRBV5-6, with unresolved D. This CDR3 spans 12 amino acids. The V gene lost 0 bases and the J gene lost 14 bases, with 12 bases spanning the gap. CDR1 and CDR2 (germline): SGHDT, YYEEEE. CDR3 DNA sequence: TGTGCCAGCAGCTTGGTTCCCGAAAGAAAGTTCTTC. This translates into CASSLVPERKFF.

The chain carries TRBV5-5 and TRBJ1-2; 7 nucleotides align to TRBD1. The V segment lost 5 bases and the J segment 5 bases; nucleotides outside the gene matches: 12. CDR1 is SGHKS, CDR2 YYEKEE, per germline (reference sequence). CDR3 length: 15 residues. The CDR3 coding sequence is TGTGCCAGCAGAATTCTCGACAGGGCTGTGTATGGCTACACCTTC. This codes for CASRILDRAVYGYTF.

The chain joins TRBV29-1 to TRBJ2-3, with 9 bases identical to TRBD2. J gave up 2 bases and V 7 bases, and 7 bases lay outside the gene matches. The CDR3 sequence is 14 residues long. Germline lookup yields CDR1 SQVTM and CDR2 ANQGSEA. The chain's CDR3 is CSASLAGATDTQYF. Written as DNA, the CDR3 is TGCAGCGCCTCGTTAGCGGGGGCCACAGATACGCAGTATTTT.